A selection of T cell receptor beta chains follows, all from one sample in a study of technical replicates of blood from a handful of donors. The data were produced by immunoSEQ multiplex PCR, yet TCRdb's version contains in-frame clones alone and is incomplete. The repertoire holds some 80,000 clones, approximately 95% seen once, with under 0.4% in the top ten. The sample consisted of T cells isolated from PBMCs. The receptors shown here come from a human donor in good health. Each CDR3 is given without its conserved first and last residue. Fields, in order: V gene, CDR3 protein.

TRBV4-1 ASSQVGLAGPSSTFTNEQF
TRBV5-4 ASSFRQGNTEAF
TRBV13 ASSPRWLAGTGEQF
TRBV28 ASSWGTGFSSGNTIY
TRBV25-1 ASPLCLVAGLYEQY
TRBV11-2 ASSLRDRVGDTQY
TRBV27 ASSPGTGGYEQY
TRBV30 ARTGTGNQETQY
TRBV28 ASRLKTGYSGNTIY
TRBV7-9 ASSLVLGVREETQY
TRBV25-1 ASTSPDRSIYTEAF
TRBV28 ASGGAGFAAYEQY
TRBV28 ASPSRAEDAF
TRBV4-1 ASSQGGKQLETQY
TRBV30 AWSRQGGTDTQY
TRBV19 ASSIGLAGDYYEQY
TRBV6-1 ASSEGWQAYEQY
TRBV19 ASSHDMAGNEQF
TRBV7-9 ASSLEAGWDTEAF
TRBV6-1 ASSGTEAF
TRBV10-3 AISGERGFYGYT
TRBV4-2 ASLLEGSGKYNEQF
TRBV7-9 ASSYRQAEKLF
TRBV11-2 ASSLYELETGELF
TRBV6-1 ASSHRALSYNEQF
TRBV6-6 ASSRQGLSGNTIY
TRBV15 ATSRAGGSSGNTIY
TRBV18 ASSPPAGVGELF